The rows below give T cell receptor beta chains drawn from one sample of a study of T-cell reconstitution after alpha-beta-depleted transplantation in children. Each CDR3 protein is one row after TCRdb ran MiXCR on the PCR reads. The top ten hold 27% of the sample, which has a few hundred thousand distinct CDR3 sequences, roughly 44% seen once. The source was PBMCs, collected before TCRalphabeta/CD19-depleted stem cell transplant. Every receptor here comes from a girl aged 2 to 9 with aplastic anemia, due to receive a stem cell transplant. The CDR3 runs from the conserved cysteine through the conserved F or W. Each record gives: CDR3 length, clone size, V gene, D gene, J gene, CDR3 protein, CDR3 DNA. A D gene is named only where the DNA matches it firmly. Clone size is given for some rows only: seen once, a few or many times, or a class if the clone is expanded.

12	-	TRBV12-3/TRBV12-4	TRBD2	TRBJ2-7	CASSPMREKQYF	TGTGCCAGCAGCCCCATGCGGGAGAAGCAGTACTTC
14	-	TRBV6-1	TRBD1	TRBJ2-1	CATGGGLSYNEQFF	TGTGCCACAGGGGGTGGCCTGTCCTACAATGAGCAGTTCTTC
17	-	TRBV4-2	TRBD2	TRBJ2-7	CASSQDPPSGTRDEQYF	TGTGCCAGCAGCCAAGATCCTCCTAGCGGGACAAGGGACGAGCAGTACTTC
16	-	TRBV13	-	TRBJ1-5	CASSLGRGLGNQPQHF	TGTGCCAGCAGCTTAGGTCGTGGATTAGGCAATCAGCCCCAGCATTTT
16	many	TRBV24-1	TRBD1	TRBJ2-5	CATSDPGGPTQETQYF	TGTGCCACCAGTGATCCAGGGGGCCCTACGCAAGAGACCCAGTACTTC
13	many	TRBV20-1	-	TRBJ2-7	CSARIPQSYEQYF	TGCAGTGCTAGAATCCCGCAGTCCTACGAGCAGTACTTC
15	many	TRBV20-1	TRBD2	TRBJ2-5	CSATTSGRNGETQYF	TGCAGTGCCACGACTAGCGGGAGGAATGGAGAGACCCAGTACTTC
15	many	TRBV20-1	TRBD1	TRBJ1-5	CSAGVVAGGNQPQHF	TGCAGTGCTGGGGTTGTGGCAGGGGGGAATCAGCCCCAGCATTTT
14	-	TRBV7-2	-	TRBJ2-1	CASSSGGSSDEQFF	TGTGCCAGCAGCTCCGGTGGTAGTAGTGATGAGCAGTTCTTC
15	many	TRBV6-2/TRBV6-3	-	TRBJ1-1	CASRPRDIQNTEAFF	TGTGCCAGCAGGCCACGGGACATACAAAACACTGAAGCTTTCTTT
13	-	TRBV20-1	-	TRBJ2-5	CSASGETTETQYF	TGCAGTGCTAGCGGCGAGACTACGGAGACCCAGTACTTC
15	few	TRBV4-2	TRBD2	TRBJ2-3	CASSSRLAGENTQYF	TGTGCCAGCAGCTCCCGACTAGCGGGAGAGAATACGCAGTATTTT
15	many	TRBV18	-	TRBJ2-5	CASSPPRGGSETQYF	TGTGCCAGCTCACCACCGAGAGGGGGGTCGGAGACCCAGTACTTC
13	-	TRBV4-2	-	TRBJ2-2	CASSQEVTGELFF	TGTGCCAGCAGCCAAGAAGTGACCGGGGAGCTGTTTTTT
16	many	TRBV7-9	-	TRBJ2-7	CASSLATTGEPYEQYF	TGTGCCAGCAGCTTAGCAACGACAGGCGAACCCTACGAGCAGTACTTC
14	-	TRBV29-1	TRBD1	TRBJ2-7	CSVERTGKFGEQYF	TGCAGCGTTGAACGGACAGGGAAGTTTGGTGAGCAGTACTTC
19	-	TRBV24-1	TRBD2	TRBJ2-2	CATSDPMTSGGANTGELFF	TGTGCCACCAGTGACCCGATGACTAGCGGGGGGGCCAACACCGGGGAGCTGTTTTTT
14	few	TRBV3-1	TRBD1	TRBJ1-6	CASSIRDRASPLHF	TGTGCCAGCAGCATCCGGGACAGGGCTTCACCCCTCCACTTT
13	few	TRBV20-1	TRBD2	TRBJ2-3	CSASAGPLDTQYF	TGCAGTGCGTCAGCGGGACCCCTGGATACGCAGTATTTT
15	many	TRBV5-1	-	TRBJ1-5	CASSPLGAGNQPQHF	TGCGCCAGCAGTCCGCTTGGGGCAGGCAATCAGCCCCAGCATTTT
11	-	TRBV6-5	-	TRBJ2-4	CASIGGDIQYF	TGTGCCAGCATCGGTGGGGACATTCAGTACTTC
18	-	TRBV27	-	TRBJ2-4	CASSLRGQKQEAKNIQYF	TGTGCCAGCAGTTTGCGAGGACAGAAGCAGGAGGCCAAAAACATTCAGTACTTC
16	-	TRBV5-5	-	TRBJ2-3	CASSSTEPSSTDTQYF	TGTGCCAGCAGCTCGACAGAGCCGTCTAGCACAGATACGCAGTATTTT
13	few	TRBV28	-	TRBJ2-2	CASKAGITGELFF	TGTGCCAGCAAGGCAGGCATCACCGGGGAGCTGTTTTTT
16	-	TRBV24-1	-	TRBJ2-3	CATSDPNEAVRDTQYF	TGTGCCACCAGTGATCCCAATGAGGCGGTGCGGGATACGCAGTATTTT
15	-	TRBV20-1	-	TRBJ1-5	CSARPVRSNGQPQHF	TGCAGTGCTCGCCCTGTCAGAAGCAACGGGCAGCCCCAGCATTTT
14	-	TRBV20-1	TRBD1	TRBJ1-4	CSANGQGSNEKLFF	TGCAGTGCAAATGGACAGGGAAGTAATGAAAAACTGTTTTTT
14	-	TRBV19	TRBD1	TRBJ2-7	CASSIQGTAYEQYF	TGTGCCAGTAGTATCCAGGGGACAGCTTACGAGCAGTACTTC
14	-	TRBV29-1	-	TRBJ2-1	CSVEDVLSYNEQFF	TGCAGCGTTGAAGACGTCCTGTCCTACAATGAGCAGTTCTTC